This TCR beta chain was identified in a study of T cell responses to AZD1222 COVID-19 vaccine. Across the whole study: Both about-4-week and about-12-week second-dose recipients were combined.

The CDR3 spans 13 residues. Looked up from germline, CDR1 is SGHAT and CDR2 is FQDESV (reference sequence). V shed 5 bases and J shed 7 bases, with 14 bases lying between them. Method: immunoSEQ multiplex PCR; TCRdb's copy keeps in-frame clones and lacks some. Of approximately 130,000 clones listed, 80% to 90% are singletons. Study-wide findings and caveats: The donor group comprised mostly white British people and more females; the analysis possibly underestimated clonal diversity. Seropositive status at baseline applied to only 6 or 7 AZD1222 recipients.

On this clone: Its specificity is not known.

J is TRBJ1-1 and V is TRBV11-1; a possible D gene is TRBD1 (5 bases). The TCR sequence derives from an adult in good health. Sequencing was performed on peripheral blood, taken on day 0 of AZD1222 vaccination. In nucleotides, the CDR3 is TGTGCCAGCAGCCCAAGAGACAGCCATGAAGCTTTCTTT. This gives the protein CASSPRDSHEAFF.